The next 26 T cell receptor beta chains were all read from a single sample in a study of T cells in localized non-small cell lung cancer (TCRdb year 2020). The library was produced with the immunoSEQ multiplex PCR assay. The table comes from immuneACCESS by way of TCRdb, which keeps in-frame sequences with V and J called. Part of the clones is missing from these tables; in studies checked, under half for an unresolved V gene and the rest for unknown reasons. In this sample the table shows 26,000 or so clones, roughly 90% of which occur a single time. The ten largest clones add up to approximately 14% of the sample. The sample was peripheral blood, taken before any cancer treatment. Source of these receptors: an older female donor with stage I lung adenocarcinoma.

The CDR3 sequence: CASSQVTGAGNTIYF. The CDR3 coding sequence is TGTGCCAGCAGCCAAGTCACAGGGGCAGGAAACACCATATATTTT. The V gene is TRBV4-2, the J gene TRBJ1-3; 7 bases line up with TRBD1. Trimming removed 1 base from V and 4 bases from J; junction bases left unmatched: 4. There are 15 residues in the CDR3. Germline lookup yields CDR1 LGHNA and CDR2 YNFKEQ.

This clone came up once. The chain recombines TRBV5-5 with TRBJ2-3; maybe TRBD2 (6 bases). Germline CDR1 reads SGHKS; CDR2 reads YYEKEE (reference sequence). The CDR3 is made up of 16 amino acids. V was trimmed by 4 bases and J by 2 bases, leaving 17 bases between them. CDR3 bases: TGTGCCAGCAGCGGACTACCCGGACGGTTCACAGATACGCAGTATTTT. Protein: CASSGLPGRFTDTQYF.

This clone appeared once. The rearrangement uses TRBV16 and TRBJ1-4; no clear D. Germline V gene data show CDR1 as KGHSY and CDR2 as FQNENV. V was shortened by 4 bases and J by 2 bases, with 14 bases between the two germline ends. This CDR3 has 16 amino acids. The CDR3 bases are TGTGCCAGCAGCCCAAGACACAGTCTCACTAATGAAAAACTGTTTTTT. Its translation is CASSPRHSLTNEKLFF. Based on the CDR3 plus reference TRBV16 and TRBJ1-4, the full variable domain is GEEVAQTPKHLVRGEGQKAKLYCAPIKGHSYVFWYQQVLKNEFKFLISFQNENVFDETGMPKERFSAKCLPNSPCSLEIQATKLEDSAVYFCASSPRHSLTNEKLFFGSGTQLSVL.

The rearrangement joins TRBV5-4 to TRBJ2-3; D remains unclear. The CDR3 runs 13 residues. Germline V gene data show CDR1 as SGHNT and CDR2 as YYREEE (reference sequence). V lost 0 bases and J 1 base, leaving 3 bases between the germline ends. The CDR3 DNA reads as TGTGCCAGCAGCTTGGGGGGCACAGATACGCAGTATTTT. It translates to CASSLGGTDTQYF.

The chain links TRBV5-4 to TRBJ2-7; D possibly matches TRBD1 or TRBD2 (5 bases each). This CDR3 spans 15 amino acids. Germline CDR1 and CDR2: SGHNT and YYREEE (reference sequence). V lost 0 bases, J lost 4 bases, and 14 bases lay in between. The CDR3 nucleotides read TGTGCCAGCAGCTTGGGGGGCCAGGGCGGGTACGAGCAGTACTTC. As protein: CASSLGGQGGYEQYF. The variable domain in full, with the rest retrieved from reference TRBV5-4 and TRBJ2-7, is ETGVTQSPTHLIKTRGQQVTLRCSSQSGHNTVSWYQQALGQGPQFIFQYYREEENGRGNFPPRFSGLQFPNYSSELNVNALELDDSALYLCASSLGGQGGYEQYFGPGTRLTVT.

The rearrangement uses TRBV19 and TRBJ1-4, with 7 positions matching TRBD1. Germline V gene lookup returns CDR1 LNHDA and CDR2 SQIVND (reference sequence). Trimming cost V 9 bases and J 9 bases; bases outside gene matches: 16. The length of the CDR3 is 15 residues. CDR3 loop: CASRQVGDSVKKLFF. CDR3 in DNA: TGTGCCAGCCGTCAAGTAGGGGACAGTGTGAAAAAACTGTTTTTT.

This clone turned up a few times. The chain joins TRBV2 to TRBJ2-7; 10 bases match TRBD2. V dropped 7 bases and J dropped 7; count of bases not matched to a gene: 13. Germline CDR1 SNHLY, CDR2 FYNNEI. This CDR3 is built from 15 residues. The CDR3 protein is CASNTPSGGRREQYF. DNA of the CDR3: TGTGCCAGCAACACCCCTAGCGGGGGTCGGAGAGAGCAGTACTTC.

The chain combines TRBV18 with TRBJ1-1, with 7 bases that match TRBD1. The V gene's germline CDR1 is KGHSH and CDR2 LQKENI. The CDR3 sequence is 15 residues long. V trimming: 6 bases; J trimming: 1 base; junction bases outside the gene matches: 8. This CDR3 reads CASSPGQRSNTEAFF. The CDR3 DNA reads as TGTGCCAGCTCCCCGGGACAGAGGTCGAACACTGAAGCTTTCTTT.

J is TRBJ1-2 and V is TRBV2; TRBD1 is a possible D gene (5 bases). CDR1 is SNHLY and CDR2 is FYNNEI in the germline V gene. The CDR3 runs to 15 residues. The V and J ends lost 2 bases and 6 bases respectively, with 16 bases between them. CDR3 in DNA: TGTGCCAGCAGTGAAAGGGCAGGGCCAATACATGGCTACACCTTC. It is translated as CASSERAGPIHGYTF.

The CDR3 bases are TGTGCCAGCAGCGTAGATGTGCTAGCGGGGGGGCCAACGCAGTATTTT. Its translation: CASSVDVLAGGPTQYF. This chain joins TRBV9 and TRBJ2-3; 12 bases map to TRBD2. CDR1 and CDR2 (germline): SGDLS, YYNGEE. The CDR3 is 16 amino acids. With 0 bases clipped from V and 9 bases from J, the junction kept 8 bases outside the gene matches.

The CDR3 loop reads CASSLPPGQSSYEQYF. In nucleotides, the CDR3 is TGTGCCAGCAGCTTACCTCCGGGACAGAGCTCCTACGAGCAGTACTTC. The chain couples TRBV7-9 to TRBJ2-7; 7 bases match TRBD1. The CDR3 sequence is 16 residues long. With 2 bases clipped from V and 0 bases from J, the junction kept 7 bases outside the gene matches. CDR1 SEHNR and CDR2 FQNEAQ come from the germline V gene (reference sequence).

The V gene is TRBV10-3, the J gene TRBJ2-3; possible D gene TRBD2, 5 bases. V gave up 10 bases and J gave up 4 bases, with 15 bases separating them. Germline assignment: CDR1 ENHRY and CDR2 SYGVKD. The CDR3 loop spans 13 amino acids. The DNA for the CDR3 is TGTGCCACAAATAGCGAGAATTCAGATACGCAGTATTTT. Protein product: CATNSENSDTQYF.

The rearrangement links TRBV20-1 to TRBJ2-1; no clear D gene. Germline CDR1 and CDR2: DFQATT and SNEGSKA (reference sequence). The CDR3 spans 11 residues. V shed 3 bases and J shed 4 bases, with 4 bases lying between them. The CDR3 region has the DNA TGCAGTGCTAGGGTTTACAATGAGCAGTTCTTC. Translated: CSARVYNEQFF.

This clone has only a few counts. The chain links TRBV14 to TRBJ2-3; the match to TRBD2 covers 7 bases. The CDR3 sequence is 14 residues long. Unmatched junction bases numbered 6, after V lost 6 bases and J lost 3 bases. Germline loops: CDR1 SGHDN, CDR2 FVKESK. The CDR3 sequence: CASRGRDPTDTQYF. The CDR3 coding sequence is TGTGCCAGCAGGGGGAGGGATCCGACAGATACGCAGTATTTT.

The V and J genes are TRBV28 and TRBJ1-2; no reliable D call. This CDR3 has 12 amino acids. The germline gives CDR1 MDHEN, CDR2 SYDVKM. V lost 6 bases to trimming and J lost 2 bases, with 7 bases between them. The CDR3 DNA sequence: TGTGCCAGCAGAGGGATAAACTATGGCTACACCTTC. This encodes CASRGINYGYTF.

The rearrangement uses TRBV9 and TRBJ2-5; weak D call: TRBD2 (5 bases). This CDR3 is 14 amino acids long. Trimming shortened V by 3 bases and J by 7 bases, and 16 bases separated the two germline ends. CDR1 is SGDLS and CDR2 is YYNGEE in the germline V gene. CDR3 bases: TGTGCCAGCAGCGAGGACGGCCCCCGGGGGACCCAGTACTTC. Protein product: CASSEDGPRGTQYF.

The chain recombines TRBV6-6 with TRBJ1-4; weak D call: TRBD1 (5 bases). The CDR3 covers 16 residues. The germline V gene has CDR1 MNHNY and CDR2 SVGAGI (reference sequence). Trimming took 1 base from V and 8 from J, leaving 17 bases between them. The CDR3, as DNA: TGTGCCAGCAGTTACTTAAAGGGGCAAATTAGCGAAAAACTGTTTTTT. Its translation is CASSYLKGQISEKLFF.

The V call is TRBV27, the J call TRBJ1-5; no definite D call. Germline CDR1 is MNHEY and CDR2 is SMNVEV (reference sequence). This CDR3 spans 12 amino acids. V lost 2 bases, J lost 6 bases, and 5 bases lay in between. CDR3 protein: CASSLTGQPQHF. In DNA, the CDR3 is TGTGCCAGCAGTTTAACCGGTCAGCCCCAGCATTTT.

This chain joins TRBV25-1 and TRBJ1-4, with D hard to call. With 2 bases removed from V and 8 bases from J, the gap between germline ends came to 15 bases. This CDR3 region has 15 residues. Germline loops: CDR1 MGHDK, CDR2 SYGVNS. Here the CDR3 DNA reads TGTGCCAGCAGTGAAGCTGGGATACAGCGGGAAAAACTGTTTTTT. It specifies CASSEAGIQREKLFF.

V is TRBV27 and J is TRBJ1-2, with TRBD1 identical over 7 bases. With 3 bases clipped from V and 8 bases from J, the junction kept 3 bases outside the gene matches. The CDR3 runs 12 residues. Germline-derived CDR1 and CDR2 are MNHEY and SMNVEV (reference sequence). The CDR3 protein is CASSFRGLGYTF. CDR3 nucleotides: TGTGCCAGCAGTTTTAGGGGGCTAGGCTACACCTTC.

The V call is TRBV5-4, the J call TRBJ2-7; TRBD1 might be the D (5 bases). Germline lookup yields CDR1 SGHNT and CDR2 YYREEE (reference sequence). This CDR3 has 14 amino acids. V was clipped by 1 base and J by 0 bases, with 8 bases between them. CDR3 coding DNA: TGTGCCAGCAGCTTGCAGGGAAGCTCCTACGAGCAGTACTTC. The encoded protein is CASSLQGSSYEQYF.

The chain uses TRBV5-4 and TRBJ2-3; D is perhaps TRBD1 or TRBD2 (5 bases each). Germline-derived CDR1 and CDR2 are SGHNT and YYREEE (reference sequence). The V end was cut by 0 bases, the J end by 5 bases, with 13 bases between. This CDR3 region has 15 residues. CDR3 loop: CASSLDAGTGDTQYF. In DNA, the CDR3 is TGTGCCAGCAGCTTGGATGCAGGGACGGGAGATACGCAGTATTTT.

The count of this clone is one. V usage is TRBV5-5 and J usage is TRBJ1-5, with unresolved D. The CDR3 loop spans 15 amino acids. CDR1 SGHKS and CDR2 YYEKEE come from the germline V gene (reference sequence). Trimming removed 1 base from V and 2 bases from J, with 10 bases in between. The CDR3 loop is CASSLISGGNQPQHF. DNA of the CDR3: TGTGCCAGCAGCTTGATTTCGGGCGGCAATCAGCCCCAGCATTTT.

The chain recombines TRBV27 with TRBJ2-7, with no clear D. The CDR3 runs 11 residues. Germline CDR1 MNHEY, CDR2 SMNVEV (reference sequence). Trimming stripped 8 bases from V and 2 bases from J, with 7 bases between. DNA for the CDR3: TGTGCCAGCCGAACTACCTACGAGCAGTACTTC. Protein: CASRTTYEQYF.

Only one count was recorded for this clone. This chain joins TRBV5-1 and TRBJ1-1; D possibly corresponds to TRBD1 (6 bases). This CDR3 comprises 13 residues. Germline values: CDR1 SGHRS, CDR2 YFSETQ. V was clipped by 0 bases and J by 4 bases, with 7 bases between them. CDR3 residues: CASSLGGGTEAFF. In DNA form, the CDR3 reads TGCGCCAGCAGCTTGGGAGGGGGCACTGAAGCTTTCTTT.

This sequence joins TRBV5-1 and TRBJ2-1; no clear D. Trimming took off 0 bases at V and 0 bases at J, with 7 bases between the two ends. The CDR3 extends over 15 amino acids. The germline gives CDR1 SGHRS, CDR2 YFSETQ. CDR3 nucleotides: TGCGCCAGCAGCTTGGAGGAGAGCTCCTACAATGAGCAGTTCTTC. Protein: CASSLEESSYNEQFF.